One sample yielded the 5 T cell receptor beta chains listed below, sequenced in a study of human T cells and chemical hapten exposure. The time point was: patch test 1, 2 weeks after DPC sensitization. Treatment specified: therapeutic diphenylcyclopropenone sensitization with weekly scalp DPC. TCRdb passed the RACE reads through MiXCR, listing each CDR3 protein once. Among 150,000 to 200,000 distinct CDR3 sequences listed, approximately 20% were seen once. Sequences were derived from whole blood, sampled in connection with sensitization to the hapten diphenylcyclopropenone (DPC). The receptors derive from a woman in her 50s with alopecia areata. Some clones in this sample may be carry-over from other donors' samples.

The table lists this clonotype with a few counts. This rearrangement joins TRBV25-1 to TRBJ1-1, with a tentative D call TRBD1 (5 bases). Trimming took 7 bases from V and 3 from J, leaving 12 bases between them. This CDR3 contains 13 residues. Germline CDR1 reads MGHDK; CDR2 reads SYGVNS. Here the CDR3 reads CASKGASYTEAFF. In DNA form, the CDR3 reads TGTGCCAGCAAAGGGGCGAGCTACACTGAAGCTTTCTTT.

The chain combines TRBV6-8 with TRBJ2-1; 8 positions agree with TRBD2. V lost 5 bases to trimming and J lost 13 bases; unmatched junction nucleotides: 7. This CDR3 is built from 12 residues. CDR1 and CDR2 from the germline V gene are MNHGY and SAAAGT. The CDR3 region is CASSGLAGPQFF. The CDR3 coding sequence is TGTGCCAGCAGTGGACTAGCTGGGCCCCAGTTCTTC.

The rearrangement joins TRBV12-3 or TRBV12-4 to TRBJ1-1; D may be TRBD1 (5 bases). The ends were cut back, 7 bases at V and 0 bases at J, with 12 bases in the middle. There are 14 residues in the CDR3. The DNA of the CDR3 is TGTGCCAGCACTGGGGGACTCCTGAACACTGAAGCTTTCTTT. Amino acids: CASTGGLLNTEAFF.

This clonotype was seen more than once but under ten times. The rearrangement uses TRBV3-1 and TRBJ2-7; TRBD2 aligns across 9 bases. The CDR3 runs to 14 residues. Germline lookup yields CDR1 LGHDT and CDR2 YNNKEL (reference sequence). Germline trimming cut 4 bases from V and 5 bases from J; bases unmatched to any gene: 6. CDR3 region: CASSPGLAPDEQYF. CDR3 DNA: TGTGCCAGCAGCCCGGGACTAGCCCCCGACGAGCAGTACTTC.

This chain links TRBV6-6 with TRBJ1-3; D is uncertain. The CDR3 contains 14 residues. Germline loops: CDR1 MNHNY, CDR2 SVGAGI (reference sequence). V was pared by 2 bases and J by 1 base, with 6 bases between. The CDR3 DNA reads TGTGCCAGCAGTTACAGTTTGTCTGGAAACACCATATATTTT. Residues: CASSYSLSGNTIYF.